The 21 T cell receptor beta chains given below trace back to one sample, sequenced in a study of T cell responses to AZD1222 COVID-19 vaccine. The repertoire was sequenced with immunoSEQ multiplex PCR; TCRdb's copy has only in-frame clones and lacks some. The sample yields about 82,000 clones, about four fifths seen once. The specimen comprised peripheral blood, sampled 28 days after the second AZD1222 dose. These TCRs come from an adult who received the AZD1222 COVID-19 vaccine.

CDR3 sequence: CASSLRSSGTDTQYF. The CDR3 coding sequence is TGTGCCAGCAGCTTAAGGTCTAGCGGAACAGATACGCAGTATTTT. The chain is built from TRBV7-2 and TRBJ2-3, with 7 bases lining up with TRBD2. This CDR3 has 15 amino acids. With 2 bases clipped from V and 3 bases from J, the junction kept 5 bases outside the gene matches. Germline values: CDR1 SGHTA, CDR2 FQGNSA.

This clone has only a few counts. This chain joins TRBV19 and TRBJ2-5, with 10 nucleotides matching TRBD2. The CDR3 contains 14 residues. The germline V gene has CDR1 LNHDA and CDR2 SQIVND (reference sequence). With 4 bases clipped from V and 3 bases from J, the junction kept 2 bases outside the gene matches. CDR3 nucleotide sequence: TGTGCCAGTAGTAGCGGACTAGCGGAAGAGACCCAGTACTTC. This sequence encodes CASSSGLAEETQYF.

This clone has only a few counts. The genes are TRBV2 and TRBJ2-1; D uncertain. CDR1 and CDR2 from the germline V gene are SNHLY and FYNNEI. V lost 7 bases and J 2 bases, leaving 9 bases between the germline ends. The CDR3 is 13 residues long. The CDR3 region is CASKGHPYNEQFF. DNA of the CDR3: TGTGCCAGCAAGGGCCACCCCTACAATGAGCAGTTCTTC. The complete variable domain, with remaining parts taken from reference TRBV2 and TRBJ2-1, reads EPEVTQTPSHQVTQMGQEVILRCVPISNHLYFYWYRQILGQKVEFLVSFYNNEISEKSEIFDDQFSVERPDGSNFTLKIRSTKLEDSAMYFCASKGHPYNEQFFGPGTRLTVL.

V gene TRBV15 combines with J gene TRBJ2-2, with 7 bases fitting TRBD1. V lost 7 bases and J lost 2; bases outside the gene matches: 7. The CDR3 has 15 amino acids. Per germline, CDR1 LNHNV and CDR2 YYDKDF (reference sequence). The CDR3 nucleotides are TGTGCCACCACCTTGACAGGGCTCAACACCGGGGAGCTGTTTTTT. Its translation is CATTLTGLNTGELFF.

The chain uses TRBV24-1 and TRBJ2-1; 9 bases line up with TRBD1. The junction had 4 bases not matched to a gene; V was cut back by 3 bases and J by 2 bases. Germline CDR1 KGHDR, CDR2 SFDVKD. CDR3 length: 16 residues. The DNA for the CDR3 is TGTGCCACCAGTGATCTACAGGGGGCGGCCTACAATGAGCAGTTCTTC. It encodes CATSDLQGAAYNEQFF.

The CDR3 loop reads CASSDSTGGADTQYF. The DNA for the CDR3 is TGTGCCAGCAGTGACTCGACAGGGGGCGCAGATACGCAGTATTTT. The chain links TRBV6-4 to TRBJ2-3, with 10 bases identical to TRBD1. CDR3 length: 15 residues. Germline CDR1 reads MRHNA; CDR2 reads SNTAGT. Trimming at V came to 0 bases and at J to 4 bases, leaving 1 base not matched to a gene.

CDR3 sequence: CASSRKAGTDYGYTF. CDR3 DNA: TGTGCCAGCAGCCGGAAGGCCGGGACAGACTATGGCTACACCTTC. J is TRBJ1-2 and V is TRBV5-4, with TRBD1 matching 7 bases. There are 15 residues in the CDR3. Germline V lookup: CDR1 SGHNT, CDR2 YYREEE (reference sequence). V trimming: 4 bases; J trimming: 3 bases; junction bases outside the gene matches: 9.

This clone occurred a few times. V and J are TRBV3-1 (or the pseudogene TRBV3-2) and TRBJ1-1; 11 bases map to TRBD1. This CDR3 has 17 amino acids. V dropped 1 base and J dropped 1; count of bases not matched to a gene: 5. Per the germline V gene, CDR1 is LGHDT and CDR2 is YNNKEL (reference sequence). The CDR3 is CASSQGGGTGGNTEAFF. CDR3 DNA: TGTGCCAGCAGCCAAGGAGGCGGGACAGGGGGGAACACTGAAGCTTTCTTT.

The chain links TRBV7-3 to TRBJ1-1, with 9 bases fitting TRBD1. CDR3 length: 13 amino acids. Germline V gene lookup returns CDR1 SGHTA and CDR2 FQGTGA. The V and J ends lost 6 bases and 4 bases, in that order; junction bases with no gene match: 3. CDR3 sequence reads: CASRDRGGTEAFF. In DNA form, the CDR3 reads TGTGCCAGCAGAGACAGGGGGGGCACTGAAGCTTTCTTT.

This clone was counted between two and nine times. The V call is TRBV12-3 or TRBV12-4, the J call TRBJ1-5; D gene uncertain. V lost 3 bases, J lost 5 bases, and 8 bases lay in between. The CDR3 runs 13 residues. The CDR3 DNA reads as TGTGCCAGCAGTTTGGGCTATGATCAGCCCCAGCATTTT. This gives the protein CASSLGYDQPQHF.

The CDR3 here is CASSEAAEETEAFF. Here the CDR3 DNA reads TGTGCCAGCAGTGAAGCGGCGGAAGAGACTGAAGCTTTCTTT. The genes are TRBV6-1 and TRBJ1-1; D gene ambiguous. The V end lost 0 bases, the J end lost 5 bases, and 10 bases lay between the germline ends. Germline CDR1 reads MNHNS; CDR2 reads SASEGT. The CDR3 extends over 14 amino acids.

The chain is built from TRBV25-1 and TRBJ1-2; D perhaps matches TRBD1 (5 bases). The length of the CDR3 is 14 residues. The V gene lost 4 bases and the J gene lost 5 bases, with 14 bases spanning the gap. Germline assignment: CDR1 MGHDK and CDR2 SYGVNS. Here the CDR3 DNA reads TGTGCCAGCAGTGCCGGGACGGACATTTATGGCTACACCTTC. Translated: CASSAGTDIYGYTF.

With respect to this clone: At one of its ends the junction is not consistent with the germline gene, which may arise from a read error. This chain joins TRBV3-1 (or the pseudogene TRBV3-2) and TRBJ2-7, with D perhaps TRBD2 (6 bases). The CDR3 runs to 15 residues. Germline CDR1 reads LGHDT; CDR2 reads YNNKEL (reference sequence). Here the CDR3 DNA reads TGTGCCAGCAGCCAAGATTTATGGGACTCCAACGAGCAGTACTTC. Protein: CASSQDLWDSNEQYF.

The chain links TRBV18 to TRBJ1-3, with TRBD1 matching over 10 bases. Germline-derived CDR1 and CDR2 are KGHSH and LQKENI. The CDR3 consists of 17 residues. Trimming cost V 4 bases and J 7 bases; bases outside gene matches: 13. The CDR3 protein is CASSQSIPGQGMNTIYF. CDR3 nucleotides: TGTGCCAGCTCACAAAGCATACCGGGACAGGGGATGAACACCATATATTTT.

The J gene is TRBJ2-7, the V gene TRBV6-5, with 9 bases identical to TRBD1. Trimming at V came to 5 bases and at J to 4 bases, leaving 6 bases not matched to a gene. The CDR3 is 14 amino acids. Germline-derived CDR1 and CDR2 are MNHEY and SVGAGI. This CDR3 reads CASSIQGAGYEQYF. In DNA, the CDR3 is TGTGCCAGCAGTATACAGGGGGCGGGGTACGAGCAGTACTTC.

In its sample, this clone was seen many times. The chain is built from TRBV11-3 and TRBJ2-1, with D hard to call. Trimming took 1 base from V and 5 from J, leaving 12 bases between them. The germline CDR1 and CDR2 sequences are SGHNT and YENEEA. This CDR3 has 15 amino acids. CDR3 in amino acids: CASSLGLTNNNEQFF. CDR3 in DNA: TGTGCCAGCAGCTTAGGGCTTACAAACAACAATGAGCAGTTCTTC.

As DNA, the CDR3 is TGCGCCAGCAGCTTGGAAGGGAACTATAATTCACCCCTCCACTTT. This gives the protein CASSLEGNYNSPLHF. The chain joins TRBV5-1 to TRBJ1-6, with D unresolved. This CDR3 is 15 amino acids long. V lost 0 bases to trimming and J lost 3 bases, with 7 bases between them. In germline, CDR1 is SGHRS, CDR2 YFSETQ.

This clone was observed a single time. The rearrangement uses TRBV28 and TRBJ1-5; D unclear. Per germline, CDR1 MDHEN and CDR2 SYDVKM. V shed 7 bases and J shed 6 bases, with 10 bases lying between them. This CDR3 has 12 residues. CDR3 protein: CASTSLSQPQHF. The DNA for the CDR3 is TGTGCCAGCACCTCTTTGTCTCAGCCCCAGCATTTT.

This chain links TRBV30 with TRBJ1-3, with D perhaps TRBD1 (6 bases). The germline CDR1 and CDR2 sequences are GTSNPN and SVGIG (reference sequence). Trimming shortened V by 0 bases and J by 4 bases, and 10 bases separated the two germline ends. The CDR3 has 14 residues. CDR3 sequence (DNA): TGTGCCTGGAGTGTCGGGGGGCTCGGAAACACCATATATTTT. This codes for CAWSVGGLGNTIYF.

The CDR3: CASSFGGVELFF. The DNA of the CDR3 is TGTGCCAGCAGTTTTGGGGGGGTGGAGCTGTTTTTT. This sequence joins TRBV12-3 or TRBV12-4 and TRBJ2-2; 7 bases align to TRBD2. J lost 10 bases, V lost 3 bases, and 2 bases had no gene match. This CDR3 region has 12 residues.

The V call is TRBV7-2, the J call TRBJ2-2; 9 bases are a match to TRBD2. The germline CDR1 and CDR2 sequences are SGHTA and FQGNSA. The J segment lost 2 bases and the V segment lost 4 bases, leaving 5 bases of the junction unmatched. There are 16 residues in the CDR3. The CDR3 coding sequence is TGTGCCAGCAGCTCTCCTAGCGGGATAAACACCGGGGAGCTGTTTTTT. Protein sequence: CASSSPSGINTGELFF.